These 7 T cell receptor beta chains were all obtained from the same sample, sequenced in a study of blood T cell repertoires in COVID-19 (dated by TCRdb to the early 2020s). Library prep was done by the immunoSEQ multiplex PCR assay. TCRdb stores this immuneACCESS table with in-frame sequences only. Part of the clones is absent; in the studies checked, under half of the shortfall reflects unresolved V genes, and no reason is known for the rest. Counted in this sample were about 200,000 clones; about 80% of them appeared once. The ten largest clones represent roughly 15% of the sample. Input material: PBMCs or T cells enriched from blood (not recorded which). The receptor source for this set is a man in his forties or fifties who had recovered from COVID-19.

The chain uses TRBV5-8 and TRBJ2-5, with 11 bases aligning to TRBD2. CDR1 and CDR2 (germline): SGHTS, YDEGEE. This CDR3 has 17 residues. After removal of 0 bases from V and 5 bases from J, the junction contained 9 bases not matched to a gene. The CDR3 is CASSLVETSGGKETQYF. CDR3 nucleotide sequence: TGTGCCAGCAGCTTGGTCGAAACTAGCGGGGGAAAGGAGACCCAGTACTTC.

The chain links TRBV27 to TRBJ1-1, with 7 nucleotides matching TRBD1. Germline CDR1 reads MNHEY; CDR2 reads SMNVEV (reference sequence). This CDR3 region has 13 residues. J lost 6 bases, V lost 10 bases, and 11 bases had no gene match. CDR3 sequence reads: CATGGDRSPEAFF. The CDR3 bases are TGTGCCACCGGAGGGGACAGATCCCCTGAAGCTTTCTTT.

The chain recombines TRBV27 with TRBJ1-2; D not certain. CDR1 and CDR2 (germline): MNHEY, SMNVEV (reference sequence). CDR3 length equals 13 residues. V was cut by 5 bases and J by 8 bases, with 15 bases left in between. DNA of the CDR3: TGTGCCAGCAGTAGCCCCGACTTCGGGGGCTACACCTTC. The encoded protein is CASSSPDFGGYTF.

This chain connects TRBV9 to TRBJ2-5; 7 bases align to TRBD1. Per germline, CDR1 SGDLS and CDR2 YYNGEE. V lost 3 bases to trimming and J lost 5 bases; unmatched junction nucleotides: 7. This CDR3 comprises 14 residues. CDR3 in amino acids: CASSAGTAQETQYF. CDR3 in DNA: TGTGCCAGCAGCGCCGGGACAGCTCAGGAGACCCAGTACTTC.

The chain links TRBV14 to TRBJ2-7; D not certain. V shed 2 bases and J shed 1 base, with 6 bases lying between them. The CDR3 extends over 13 amino acids. CDR1 is SGHDN, CDR2 FVKESK, per germline. DNA for the CDR3: TGTGCCAGCAGCCAATTATTTTCCTACGAGCAGTACTTC. The encoded protein is CASSQLFSYEQYF.

This rearrangement joins TRBV27 to TRBJ2-1, with TRBD2 identical over 7 bases. In germline, CDR1 is MNHEY, CDR2 SMNVEV (reference sequence). J was trimmed by 7 bases and V by 6 bases; bases with no gene match: 18. The CDR3 runs 17 residues. The chain's CDR3 is CASRAMEGLPVGNEQFF. The CDR3 coding sequence is TGTGCCAGCAGGGCTATGGAGGGACTACCGGTAGGGAATGAGCAGTTCTTC.

The chain employs TRBV2 and TRBJ2-5; 10 positions match TRBD2. J gave up 4 bases and V 5 bases, and 7 bases lay outside the gene matches. The CDR3 sequence is 15 residues long. Germline V CDR1 and CDR2: SNHLY, FYNNEI. CDR3 sequence: CASSPSGRAGETQYF. The CDR3 DNA reads as TGTGCCAGCAGTCCCAGCGGGAGGGCCGGAGAGACCCAGTACTTC.